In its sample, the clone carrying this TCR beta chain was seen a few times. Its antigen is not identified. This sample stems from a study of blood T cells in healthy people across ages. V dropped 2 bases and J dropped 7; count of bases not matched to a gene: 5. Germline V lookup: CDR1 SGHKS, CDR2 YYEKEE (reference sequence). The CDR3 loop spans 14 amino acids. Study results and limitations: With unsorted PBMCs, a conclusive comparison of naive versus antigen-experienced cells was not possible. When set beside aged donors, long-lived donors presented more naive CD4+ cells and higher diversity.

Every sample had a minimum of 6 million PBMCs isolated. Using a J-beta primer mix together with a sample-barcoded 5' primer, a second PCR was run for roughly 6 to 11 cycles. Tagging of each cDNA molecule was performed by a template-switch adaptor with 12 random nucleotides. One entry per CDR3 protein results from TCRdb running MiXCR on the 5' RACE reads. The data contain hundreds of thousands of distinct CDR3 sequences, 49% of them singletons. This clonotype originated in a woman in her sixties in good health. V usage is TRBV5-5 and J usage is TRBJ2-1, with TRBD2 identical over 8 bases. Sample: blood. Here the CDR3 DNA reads TGTGCCAGCAGCTTCGGACTAGCAAAGAATGAGCAGTTCTTC. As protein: CASSFGLAKNEQFF.